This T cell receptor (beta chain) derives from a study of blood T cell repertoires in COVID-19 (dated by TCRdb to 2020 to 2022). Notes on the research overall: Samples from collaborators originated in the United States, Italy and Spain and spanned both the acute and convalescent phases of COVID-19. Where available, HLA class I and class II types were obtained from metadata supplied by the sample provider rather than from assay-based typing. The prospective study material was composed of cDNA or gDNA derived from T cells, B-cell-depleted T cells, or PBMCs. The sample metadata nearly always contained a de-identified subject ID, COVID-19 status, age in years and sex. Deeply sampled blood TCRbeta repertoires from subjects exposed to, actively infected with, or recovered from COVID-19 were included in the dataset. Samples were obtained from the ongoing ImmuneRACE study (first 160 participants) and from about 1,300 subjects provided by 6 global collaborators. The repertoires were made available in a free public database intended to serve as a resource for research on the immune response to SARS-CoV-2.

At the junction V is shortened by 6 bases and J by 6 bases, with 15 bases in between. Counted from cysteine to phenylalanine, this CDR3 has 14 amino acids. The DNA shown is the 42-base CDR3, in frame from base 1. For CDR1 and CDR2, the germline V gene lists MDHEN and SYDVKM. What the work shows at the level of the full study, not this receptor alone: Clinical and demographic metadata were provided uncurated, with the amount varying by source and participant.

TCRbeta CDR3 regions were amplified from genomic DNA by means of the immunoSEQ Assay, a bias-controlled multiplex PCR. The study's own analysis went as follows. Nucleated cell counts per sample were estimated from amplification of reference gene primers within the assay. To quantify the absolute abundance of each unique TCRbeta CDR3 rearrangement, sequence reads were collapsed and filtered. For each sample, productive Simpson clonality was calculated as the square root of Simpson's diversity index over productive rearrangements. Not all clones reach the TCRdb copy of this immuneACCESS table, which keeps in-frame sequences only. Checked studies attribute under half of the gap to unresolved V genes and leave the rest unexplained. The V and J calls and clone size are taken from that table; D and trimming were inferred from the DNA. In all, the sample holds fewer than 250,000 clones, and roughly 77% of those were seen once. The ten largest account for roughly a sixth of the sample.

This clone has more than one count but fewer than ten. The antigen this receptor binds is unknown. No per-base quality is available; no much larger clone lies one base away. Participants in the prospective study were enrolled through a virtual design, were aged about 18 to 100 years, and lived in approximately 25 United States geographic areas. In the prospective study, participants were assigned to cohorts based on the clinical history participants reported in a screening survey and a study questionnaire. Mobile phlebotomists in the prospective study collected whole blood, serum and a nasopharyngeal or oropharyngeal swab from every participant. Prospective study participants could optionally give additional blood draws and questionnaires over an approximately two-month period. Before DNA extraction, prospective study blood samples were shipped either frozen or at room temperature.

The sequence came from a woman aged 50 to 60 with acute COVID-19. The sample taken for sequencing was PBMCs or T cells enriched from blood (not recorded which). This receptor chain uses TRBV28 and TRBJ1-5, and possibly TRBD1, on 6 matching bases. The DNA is TGTGCCAGCAGCCTGGGAGGGGGGGGTCAGCCCCAGCATTTT. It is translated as CASSLGGGGQPQHF.